This TCR beta chain was recorded in a study of naive and memory T cell subsets. Study-wide results and limits: Naive repertoires, especially CD8, held a few larger clonotypes, possibly memory cells re-expressing CD45RA.

An equimolar mix of two oligonucleotides served as the beta constant-region primer for TRBC1 and TRBC2. The ligated cDNA underwent four PCR rounds using SP2 and nested alpha and beta constant-region primers. TCRdb re-analysed the UMI-ligation and nested PCR reads in MiXCR, keeping a single row per CDR3 protein. The table has roughly 100,000 distinct CDR3 sequences, approximately 15% seen once. On this clonotype: Its cognate antigen is unknown.

Cells stained for CD3, CD4, CD8, CD45RA and CD27 were sorted into four subsets. CDR1 is SGHTA and CDR2 is FQGNSA in the germline V gene. This CDR3 is 15 amino acids long. The V end lost 2 bases, the J end lost 2 bases, and 11 bases lay between the germline ends. The sequencing input was naive CD8+ T cells from blood. The clonotype comes from a human donor in good health. This sequence joins TRBV7-2 and TRBJ2-3; D is possibly TRBD2 (6 bases). For the CDR3, the DNA is TGTGCCAGCAGCTTACCTAGCGCTTCCACAGATACGCAGTATTTT. It is translated as CASSLPSASTDTQYF.